Listed below are T cell receptor beta chains from one sample, sequenced in a study of cytomegalovirus exposure and HLA in healthy donors. Generated by immunoSEQ multiplex PCR, the TCRdb table keeps only in-frame clones and is missing some. Of tens of thousands of clones in the sample, 70% to 85% were seen once. Sequencing was carried out using PBMCs. All receptors come from a man aged 55 to 70 in good health and CMV-seropositive. The CDR3 runs from the conserved cysteine through the conserved F or W. D genes are given only for firm matches. Size tells how often a clone was seen (once, few, many) or the class of an expanded clone, and some rows leave it out.

j_call clone_size d_call v_call cdr3_nt cdr3_aa
TRBJ2-1 NA NA TRBV6-1 TGTGCCAGCAGTGCCAGAGGGAACTCCTACAATGAGCAGTTCTTC CASSARGNSYNEQFF
TRBJ1-6 NA NA TRBV7-9 TGTGCCAGCAGCCTCGAGGGTTTGCAGGGGACACCCCTCCACTTT CASSLEGLQGTPLHF
TRBJ2-5 once TRBD2 TRBV7-9 TGTGCCAGCAGCCTCATACTGATTAGCGGGAGAGAGACCCAGTACTTC CASSLILISGRETQYF
TRBJ2-5 NA NA TRBV6-5 TGTGCCAGCAGTATGGGGGGACGGGAGCAGTACTTC CASSMGGREQYF
TRBJ2-3 NA NA TRBV19 TGTGCCAGTAGTCCTATTGGGGGGACGGGAGATACGCAGTATTTT CASSPIGGTGDTQYF
TRBJ1-5 NA NA TRBV4-1 TGCGCCAGCAGCCTACGGGCAGGGGACCAGCCCCAGCATTTT CASSLRAGDQPQHF
TRBJ2-2 few TRBD2 TRBV14 TGTGCCAGCAGCCAAGATCGAACTAGCGGAGAGGAGCTGTTTTTT CASSQDRTSGEELFF
TRBJ1-1 NA NA TRBV5-1 TGCGCCAGCAGCCCGGAGGGCCGAAACACTGAAGCTTTCTTT CASSPEGRNTEAFF
TRBJ2-1 NA TRBD1 TRBV10-3 TGTGCCATCAGTGCGGACAGGGGCAATGAGCAGTTCTTC CAISADRGNEQFF
TRBJ1-5 NA NA TRBV6-6 TGTGCCAGCAGTTACGGGGGGAATCAGCCCCAGCATTTT CASSYGGNQPQHF
TRBJ2-5 NA NA TRBV5-4 TGTGCCAGCACCCCGACTCGGGGGGCCGTAGGAGAGACCCAGTACTTC CASTPTRGAVGETQYF
TRBJ1-5 NA NA TRBV5-1 TGCGCCAGCAGCCGGGACATCAATCAGCCCCAGCATTTT CASSRDINQPQHF
TRBJ1-4 NA NA TRBV9 TGTGCCAGCAGCGTAGGCAGGGGAACTAATGAAAAACTGTTTTTT CASSVGRGTNEKLFF
TRBJ1-2 NA NA TRBV5-1 TGCGCCAGCAGCCCTGGCGGGGACTATGGCTACACCTTC CASSPGGDYGYTF
TRBJ2-4 NA TRBD1 TRBV5-5 TGTGCCAGCAGCGCGGCGAGAACAACGGGACAGGGAAACATTCAGTACTTC CASSAARTTGQGNIQYF
TRBJ2-7 NA NA TRBV11-3 TGTGCCAGCAGCTTCCCTTGGAGGGGCTCCTACGAGCAGTACTTC CASSFPWRGSYEQYF
TRBJ1-5 NA NA TRBV5-6 TGTGCCAGCAGCGGAGGGCAGGGCAATCAGCCCCAGCATTTT CASSGGQGNQPQHF
TRBJ1-3 NA NA TRBV27 TGTGCCAGCAGACCGACGACAGTATATGGAAACACCATATATTTT CASRPTTVYGNTIYF
TRBJ2-2 NA NA TRBV19 TGTGCCAGTAAAGGTTTAGGGGCGAACACCGGGGAGCTGTTTTTT CASKGLGANTGELFF
TRBJ1-1 NA TRBD1 TRBV28 TGTGCCAGCAGTTTATCGACAGGGGAGAACACTGAAGCTTTCTTT CASSLSTGENTEAFF
TRBJ1-4 NA NA TRBV6-1 TGTGCCAGCAGTGAAGCCTCTGCAACTAATGAAAAACTGTTTTTT CASSEASATNEKLFF
TRBJ2-5 NA NA TRBV5-1 TGCGCCAGCAGCTTGCCCTCGGAGAGAATCGAGACCCAGTACTTC CASSLPSERIETQYF
TRBJ1-1 NA NA TRBV6-1 TGTGCCAGCAGTGAAAGGGGGTTGAGCACTGAAGCTTTCTTT CASSERGLSTEAFF
TRBJ1-2 NA TRBD1 TRBV5-1 TGCGCCAGCAGCTTGGTTGATACAGGGGTAGGCACCTTC CASSLVDTGVGTF
TRBJ1-2 NA NA TRBV9 TGTGCCAGCAGCGCCATGGACGGGACTAACTATGGCTACACCTTC CASSAMDGTNYGYTF
TRBJ2-5 NA TRBD2 TRBV7-6 TGTGCCAGCAGCTTAGACTCGGGGTTCGGCGGGGGGATTCAAGAGACCCAGTACTTC CASSLDSGFGGGIQETQYF
TRBJ2-3 NA TRBD1 TRBV5-6 TGTGCCAGCAGCTATCGACAGGGCGACACAGATACGCAGTATTTT CASSYRQGDTDTQYF
TRBJ2-5 NA TRBD2 TRBV10-2 TGCGCCAGCAGGCATAGACTAGCGGGGCAAGAGACCCAGTACTTC CASRHRLAGQETQYF
TRBJ1-2 NA NA TRBV10-3 TGTGCCATCAGTGATCAGGGGAGCGGCTATGGCTACACCTTC CAISDQGSGYGYTF
TRBJ2-7 NA NA TRBV6-5 TGTGCCAGCAGTTACGGAGGAGCAGGATCCTACGAGCAGTACTTC CASSYGGAGSYEQYF
TRBJ1-1 once NA TRBV5-1 TGCGCCAGCAGCTTGGGAGCGGGTGAAGCTTTCTTT CASSLGAGEAFF
TRBJ2-7 few TRBD2 TRBV7-2 TGTGCCAGCAGCTTAGCAGGCGGGGGAGGGCACGAGCAGTACTTC CASSLAGGGGHEQYF
TRBJ2-5 NA NA TRBV1 TGCACCAGCAGCCAAGGGGAGAAACGAAGGTCAGCCCAAGAGACCCAGTACTTC CTSSQGEKRRSAQETQYF
TRBJ1-2 NA NA TRBV6-1 TGTGCCAGCAGTCCGGGTGCCTATGGCTACACCTTC CASSPGAYGYTF
TRBJ2-7 NA TRBD1 TRBV6-5 TGTGCCAGCACCCCCGCCGTGACAGGGGGTTACGAGCAGTACTTC CASTPAVTGGYEQYF
TRBJ2-1 NA TRBD1 TRBV11-3 TGTGCCAGCAGCTTTGGGACAGGGGCCAATGAGCAGTTCTTC CASSFGTGANEQFF
TRBJ2-5 NA TRBD2 TRBV5-4 TGTGCCAGCACCTTGGGGGGGAGGGAGACCCAGTACTTC CASTLGGRETQYF
TRBJ2-7 NA TRBD1 TRBV4-1 TGCGCCAGCAGCCAAGCGATTGGGGGACAGGGGAGCTACGAGCAGTACTTC CASSQAIGGQGSYEQYF
TRBJ1-5 NA TRBD1 TRBV27 TGTGCCAGCAGTACAGGGGGCTTGGGCAATCAGCCCCAGCATTTT CASSTGGLGNQPQHF
TRBJ1-1 NA NA TRBV11-3 TGTGCCAGCAGCTTAATGTTTCACGACATGAACACTGAAGCTTTCTTT CASSLMFHDMNTEAFF
TRBJ2-7 once TRBD2 TRBV7-8 TGTGCCAGCAGCCCCACTAGCGGTCTACGCGAGCAGTACTTC CASSPTSGLREQYF
TRBJ2-3 NA NA TRBV6-6 TGTGCCAGCAGTTACGGCCGCACAGATACGCAGTATTTT CASSYGRTDTQYF
TRBJ1-1 NA TRBD1 TRBV5-8 TGTGCCAGCAGCTGGACAGGGTTCGAGAACACTGAAGCTTTCTTT CASSWTGFENTEAFF
TRBJ2-7 once NA TRBV10-3 TGTGCCATCAGTGAGCAGGTATACGAGCAGTACTTC CAISEQVYEQYF
TRBJ2-5 NA NA TRBV5-1 TGCGCCAGCAGCTTGGATGGGACTCCGGCGGAGACCCAGTACTTC CASSLDGTPAETQYF
TRBJ2-1 NA TRBD1 TRBV18 TGTGCCAGCTCACTACAGGGGGCCTCCTACAATGAGCAGTTCTTC CASSLQGASYNEQFF
TRBJ2-1 NA TRBD2 TRBV5-1 TGCGCCAGCAGCTTGACTAGCGGGAACAATGAGCAGTTCTTC CASSLTSGNNEQFF
TRBJ2-7 once TRBD1 TRBV7-9 TGTGCCAGCAGCGCGACAGGGAGAGGGGACGAGCAGTACTTC CASSATGRGDEQYF